The clone carrying this T cell receptor (beta chain) is deemed medium-sized (0.01 to 0.1%) by its frequency. Its antigen is unidentified. The sample belongs to a study of CXCR3-negative and CXCR3-positive naive CD8 T cells. Study-level background: Across all libraries, TRB reads numbered about 135 million, with about 1.5 +/- 0.3 million in each library. Study-level points and caveats: TRB CDR3 hydrophobicity was greater in CXCR3-positive naive cells than in CXCR3-negative naive cells.

Carrying UMI labels, the TRB cDNA libraries were prepared through 5' RACE. TCRdb re-called the 5' RACE reads and catalogs CDR3 proteins one per entry, DNA excluded. The sample totals about 5,700 distinct CDR3 sequences. This CDR3 is built from 14 residues. Per the germline V gene, CDR1 is SQVTM and CDR2 is ANQGSEA. This rearrangement joins TRBV29-1 to TRBJ1-5; TCRdb returns TRBD1, unconfirmable since there is no DNA. Sequencing used naive CXCR3+ CD8+ T cells from blood. Regarding subset: CD45RO-CCR7+CD27+CD95- naive CD8+ T cells expressing CXCR3 (TNR3+). The TCR originated in a human donor in good health. Some clones in this sample may be carry-over from other donors' samples. CDR3 sequence: CSVLVQGGDQPQHF.